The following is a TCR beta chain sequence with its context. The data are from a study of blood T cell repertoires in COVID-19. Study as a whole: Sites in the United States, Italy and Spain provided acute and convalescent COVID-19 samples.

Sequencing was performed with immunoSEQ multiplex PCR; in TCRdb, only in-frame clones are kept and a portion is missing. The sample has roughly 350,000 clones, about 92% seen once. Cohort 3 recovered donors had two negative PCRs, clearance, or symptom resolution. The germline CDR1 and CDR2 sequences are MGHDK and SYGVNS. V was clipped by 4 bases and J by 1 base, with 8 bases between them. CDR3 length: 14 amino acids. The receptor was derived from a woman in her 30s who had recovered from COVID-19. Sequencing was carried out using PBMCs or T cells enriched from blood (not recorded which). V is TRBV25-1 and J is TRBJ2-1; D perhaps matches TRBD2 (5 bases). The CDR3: CASSAGGSYNEQFF. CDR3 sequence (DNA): TGTGCCAGCAGTGCAGGAGGATCCTACAATGAGCAGTTCTTC.